Listed below are T cell receptor beta chains from one sample, sequenced in a study of T cells in narcolepsy. Repertoires were generated with immunoSEQ multiplex PCR, while TCRdb's copy carries only in-frame clones and drops some. The sample holds 35,000 or so clones, approximately 85% seen once. Input material: CD45RA- memory CD4+ T cells from PBMCs. The origin of the receptors is a human donor with narcolepsy. CDR3s include the opening cysteine and the closing phenylalanine or tryptophan. The D gene is left open where the match is weak. Only part of the rows carry a size: once, few, many, or a class if the clone is expanded.

>NA|TRBV27|TRBJ2-3|NA
CASSLSRPGWTDTQYF
TGTGCCAGCAGTTTATCGAGGCCAGGGTGGACAGATACGCAGTATTTT
>NA|TRBV20-1|TRBJ1-2|NA
CSARGGNGYTF
TGCAGTGCCCGAGGGGGGAATGGCTACACCTTC
>NA|TRBV15|TRBJ2-5|NA
CATSRDTSEETQYF
TGTGCCACCAGCAGAGATACGTCCGAAGAGACCCAGTACTTC
>TRBD2|TRBV5-1|TRBJ2-3|NA
CASSFALAGGTDTQYF
TGCGCCAGCAGCTTCGCTCTAGCGGGGGGCACAGATACGCAGTATTTT
>NA|TRBV19|TRBJ1-2|NA
CASTQAAVFNYGYTF
TGTGCCAGTACGCAAGCGGCAGTCTTTAACTATGGCTACACCTTC
>NA|TRBV21-1|TRBJ1-5|once
CASSKGRGFSNQPQHF
TGTGCCAGCAGCAAGGGCAGGGGGTTTAGCAATCAGCCCCAGCATTTT
>TRBD1|TRBV5-1|TRBJ2-7|NA
CASSPGTGLYEQYF
TGCGCCAGCAGCCCGGGGACAGGGTTGTACGAGCAGTACTTC
>TRBD1|TRBV7-2|TRBJ2-7|NA
CASSLGPGTAYEQYF
TGTGCCAGCAGCTTAGGTCCCGGGACAGCCTACGAGCAGTACTTC
>NA|TRBV7-2|TRBJ1-1|NA
CASSKTLMNTEAFF
TGTGCCAGCAGCAAAACACTGATGAACACTGAAGCTTTCTTT
>TRBD1|TRBV19|TRBJ1-3|NA
CASRSSWTGGNTIYF
TGTGCCAGTAGGTCCTCGTGGACAGGGGGGAACACCATATATTTT
>NA|TRBV15|TRBJ1-1|NA
CATSRDRAATEAFF
TGTGCCACCAGCAGAGATAGGGCGGCCACTGAAGCTTTCTTT
>TRBD1|TRBV9|TRBJ1-4|NA
CASSETGTGNEKLFF
TGTGCCAGCAGCGAAACCGGGACAGGGAATGAAAAACTGTTTTTT
>NA|TRBV7-2|TRBJ2-7|NA
CASSLGSVYYEQYF
TGTGCCAGCAGCTTAGGGTCAGTCTACTACGAGCAGTACTTC
>TRBD2|TRBV11-2|TRBJ2-5|once
CASSSDRGLVGQETQYF
TGTGCCAGCAGCTCCGATCGCGGACTAGTGGGTCAAGAGACCCAGTACTTC
>NA|TRBV28|TRBJ2-1|NA
CASSLQSLGEQFF
TGTGCCAGCAGTCTGCAGAGCCTAGGTGAGCAGTTCTTC
>NA|TRBV28|TRBJ2-7|few
CASSSSYEQYF
TGTGCCAGCAGCTCGTCCTACGAGCAGTACTTC
>TRBD1|TRBV5-1|TRBJ1-2|NA
CASSLGGQGYTGYTF
TGCGCCAGCAGCTTGGGAGGACAGGGTTATACTGGCTACACCTTC
>NA|TRBV30|TRBJ1-2|few
CAWSGPGRANYGYTF
TGTGCCTGGAGTGGACCGGGCCGTGCTAACTATGGCTACACCTTC
>TRBD1|TRBV28|TRBJ2-7|NA
CASKRQGALYGQYF
TGTGCCAGCAAGCGACAGGGGGCACTTTACGGGCAGTACTTC
>NA|TRBV6-1|TRBJ1-5|NA
CASSEVFNQPQHF
TGTGCCAGCAGTGAAGTATTTAATCAGCCCCAGCATTTT
>TRBD1|TRBV7-8|TRBJ2-6|few
CASSLEDRGSGANVLTF
TGTGCCAGCAGCTTAGAGGACAGGGGGTCTGGGGCCAACGTCCTGACTTTC
>NA|TRBV7-9|TRBJ2-7|few
CASSSLYEQYF
TGTGCCAGCAGCTCCCTATACGAGCAGTACTTC
>NA|TRBV30|TRBJ2-3|NA
CAWGGGPGYFSTDTQYF
TGTGCCTGGGGTGGGGGACCGGGATACTTTAGCACAGATACGCAGTATTTT
>NA|TRBV7-9|TRBJ2-5|NA
CASSLLRVQETQYF
TGTGCCAGCAGCTTACTCAGGGTCCAAGAGACCCAGTACTTC
>TRBD2|TRBV9|TRBJ2-7|NA
CASSVTSGATYEQYF
TGTGCCAGCAGCGTAACTAGCGGGGCCACCTACGAGCAGTACTTC
>NA|TRBV6-1|TRBJ1-2|NA
CASSDQQGMGGYTF
TGTGCCAGCAGTGATCAACAGGGAATGGGCGGCTACACCTTC
>NA|TRBV10-1|TRBJ2-7|NA
CASSDSLYEQYF
TGCGCCAGCTCGGACAGCCTCTACGAGCAGTACTTC
>NA|TRBV6-5|TRBJ2-2|NA
CASSSSGNIGTGELFF
TGTGCCAGCAGTTCCTCAGGGAATATAGGCACCGGGGAGCTGTTTTTT
>NA|TRBV19|TRBJ1-5|NA
CASSGYGGGQPQHF
TGTGCCAGTAGTGGTTACGGGGGTGGACAGCCCCAGCATTTT
>TRBD1|TRBV7-9|TRBJ2-7|few
CASSFRQGAEQYF
TGTGCCAGCAGCTTCCGACAGGGGGCCGAGCAGTACTTC
>NA|TRBV28|TRBJ2-1|few
CASHAGHQQFF
TGTGCCAGCCATGCGGGGCACCAGCAGTTCTTC
>NA|TRBV30|TRBJ1-2|NA
CAWSVGRGGYTF
TGTGCCTGGAGTGTAGGCAGGGGAGGCTACACCTTC